The text below deals with one T cell receptor beta chain. Its antigen is still unknown. CD45RO-negative, CCR7-positively selected cells formed the naive CD8 fraction, excluding terminally differentiated effector memory CD45RA+ cells. These data originate in a study of shared clonotypes between healthy human individuals. Study findings and constraints: Relative to their counterparts shared across all four donors, non-shared clonotypes exhibited diminished generation probabilities.

V shed 2 bases and J 6 bases; nucleotides not matched to a gene: 3. This CDR3 has 14 amino acids. The germline gives CDR1 SGDLS, CDR2 YYNGEE. TCRdb's copy holds only in-frame clones and misses some; the assay was immunoSEQ multiplex PCR. In the table there are about 2 million clones, less than 95% of which are singletons. The sample consisted of naive CD8+ T cells sorted from blood. V and J are TRBV9 and TRBJ1-4, with 8 nucleotides matching TRBD1. This clonotype was sampled from a man aged 18 to 30 in good health. CDR3 protein: CASSVGTGDEKLFF. The CDR3 bases are TGTGCCAGCAGCGTCGGGACAGGCGATGAAAAACTGTTTTTT.